The T cell receptor (beta chain) described here comes from a study of blood T cell repertoires in COVID-19. Study background: COVID-19 samples, acute and convalescent, were from the United States, Italy and Spain. In each case, the material was cDNA or gDNA derived from T cells, B-cell-depleted T cells, or PBMCs.

In the source study's methods: Amplification of reference gene primers was used by the study to estimate nucleated cell counts. TCRdb's copy holds only in-frame clones and misses some; the assay was immunoSEQ multiplex PCR. That table furnishes V, J and clone size, whereas the DNA furnished D and trimming. Of about 200,000 clones in the sample, 75% to 90% were seen once. Germline V CDR1 and CDR2: MDHEN, SYDVKM. The CDR3 sequence is 14 residues long. With 5 bases removed from V and 7 bases from J, the gap between germline ends came to 17 bases. J is TRBJ1-2 and V is TRBV28, with D perhaps TRBD1 (6 bases). This TCR was recovered from a human donor in a cohort sampled during active COVID-19. Sequenced material: peripheral blood. The CDR3 sequence: CASSPMGGAGGYTF. CDR3 DNA sequence: TGTGCCAGCAGTCCGATGGGGGGGGCGGGTGGCTACACCTTC.